The entry below describes one TCR beta chain. V was clipped by 8 bases and J by 8 bases; unmatched bases: 8. Germline loops: CDR1 SGHVS, CDR2 FQNEAQ. This CDR3 spans 13 amino acids. This specimen comes from a study of blood T cell repertoires in COVID-19. Whole-study context: Italy, Spain and the United States were the sources of the convalescent and acute COVID-19 samples. Sources were T cells, B-cell-depleted T cells, or PBMCs; the material itself was cDNA or gDNA.

Authors' data handling: Amplified reference gene primers provided the basis for estimating nucleated cell counts. Assay used: immunoSEQ multiplex PCR; TCRdb lists only in-frame clones, some missing. That table supplies the V and J calls and clone size; D and trimming were determined from the DNA. The table records approximately 200,000 clones, 80% to 90% of them present only once. This chain joins TRBV7-8 and TRBJ2-1; 8 positions agree with TRBD2. Specimen: peripheral blood. The clonotype was recovered from a man in his fifties or sixties who had recovered from COVID-19. The CDR3 is CASALIAGHEQFF. Written as DNA, the CDR3 is TGTGCCAGCGCCCTTATAGCGGGGCATGAGCAGTTCTTC.